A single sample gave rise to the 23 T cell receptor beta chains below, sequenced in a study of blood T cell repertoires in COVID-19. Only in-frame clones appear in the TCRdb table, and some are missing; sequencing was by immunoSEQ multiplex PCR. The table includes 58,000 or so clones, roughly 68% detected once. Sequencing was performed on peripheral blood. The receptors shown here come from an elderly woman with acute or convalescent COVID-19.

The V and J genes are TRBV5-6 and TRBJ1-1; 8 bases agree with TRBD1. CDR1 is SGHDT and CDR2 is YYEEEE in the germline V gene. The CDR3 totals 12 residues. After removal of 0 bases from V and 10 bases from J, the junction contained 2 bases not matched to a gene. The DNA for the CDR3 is TGTGCCAGCAGCTTGGCACAGGGGGGAGCTTTCTTT. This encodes CASSLAQGGAFF.

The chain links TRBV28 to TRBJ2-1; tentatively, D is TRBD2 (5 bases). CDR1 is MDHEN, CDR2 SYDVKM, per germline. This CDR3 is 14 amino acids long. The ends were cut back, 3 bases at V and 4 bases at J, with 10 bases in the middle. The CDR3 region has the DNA TGTGCCAGCAGTTTTGTAGCGAAATACAATGAGCAGTTCTTC. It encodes CASSFVAKYNEQFF.

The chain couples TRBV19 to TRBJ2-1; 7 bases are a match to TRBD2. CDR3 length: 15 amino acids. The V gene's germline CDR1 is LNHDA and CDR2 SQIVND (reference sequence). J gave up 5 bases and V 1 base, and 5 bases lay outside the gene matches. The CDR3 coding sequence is TGTGCCAGTAGTATAGTGGGCGGGAGTGACAATGAGCAGTTCTTC. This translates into CASSIVGGSDNEQFF.

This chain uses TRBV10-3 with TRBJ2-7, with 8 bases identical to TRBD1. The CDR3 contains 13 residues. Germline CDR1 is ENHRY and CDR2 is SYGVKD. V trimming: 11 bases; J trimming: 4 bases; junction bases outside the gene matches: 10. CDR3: CAAQGQDGYEQYF. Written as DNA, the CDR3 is TGTGCCGCCCAGGGACAGGACGGGTACGAGCAGTACTTC.

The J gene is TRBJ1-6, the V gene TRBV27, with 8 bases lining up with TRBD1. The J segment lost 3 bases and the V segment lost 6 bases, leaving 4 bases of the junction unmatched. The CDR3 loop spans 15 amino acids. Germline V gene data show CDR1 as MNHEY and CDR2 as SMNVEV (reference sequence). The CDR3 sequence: CASSSDRGYNSPLHF. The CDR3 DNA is TGTGCCAGCAGCTCCGACAGGGGCTATAATTCACCCCTCCACTTT.

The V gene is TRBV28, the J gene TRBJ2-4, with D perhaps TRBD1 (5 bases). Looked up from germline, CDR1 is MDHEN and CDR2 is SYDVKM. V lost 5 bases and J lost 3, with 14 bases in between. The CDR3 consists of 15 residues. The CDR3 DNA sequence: TGTGCCAGCAGTCAGCCCCAGGGCGGCAAAAACATTCAGTACTTC. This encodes CASSQPQGGKNIQYF.

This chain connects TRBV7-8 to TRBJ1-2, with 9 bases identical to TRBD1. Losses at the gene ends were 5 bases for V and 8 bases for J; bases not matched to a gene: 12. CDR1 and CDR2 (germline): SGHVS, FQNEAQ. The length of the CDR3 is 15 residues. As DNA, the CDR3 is TGTGCCAGCAGCAAACAGGACAGGGGTAGGGGCGGCTACACCTTC. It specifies CASSKQDRGRGGYTF.

The CDR3 protein is CASSLETGRAKNIQYF. The CDR3 nucleotides are TGTGCCAGCAGCTTGGAAACGGGTCGGGCCAAAAACATTCAGTACTTC. This sequence joins TRBV5-4 and TRBJ2-4; D call uncertain. The CDR3 is made up of 16 amino acids. From germline, CDR1 is SGHNT and CDR2 YYREEE (reference sequence). Trimming shortened V by 0 bases and J by 1 base, and 11 bases separated the two germline ends.

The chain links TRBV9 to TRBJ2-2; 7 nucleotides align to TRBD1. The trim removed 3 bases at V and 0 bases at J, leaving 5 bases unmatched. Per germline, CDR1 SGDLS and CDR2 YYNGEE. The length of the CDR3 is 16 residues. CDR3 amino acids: CASSATQGPNTGELFF. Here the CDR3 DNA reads TGTGCCAGCAGCGCAACACAGGGGCCGAACACCGGGGAGCTGTTTTTT. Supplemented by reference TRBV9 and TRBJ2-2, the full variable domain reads DSGVTQTPKHLITATGQRVTLRCSPRSGDLSVYWYQQSLDQGLQFLIQYYNGEERAKGNILERFSAQQFPDLHSELNLSSLELGDSALYFCASSATQGPNTGELFFGEGSRLTVL.

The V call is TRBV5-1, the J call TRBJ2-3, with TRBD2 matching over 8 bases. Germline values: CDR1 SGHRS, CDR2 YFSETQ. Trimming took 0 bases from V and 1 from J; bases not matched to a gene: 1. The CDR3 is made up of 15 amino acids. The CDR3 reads CASSLELAGTDTQYF. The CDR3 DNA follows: TGCGCCAGCAGCTTGGAACTAGCGGGCACAGATACGCAGTATTTT.

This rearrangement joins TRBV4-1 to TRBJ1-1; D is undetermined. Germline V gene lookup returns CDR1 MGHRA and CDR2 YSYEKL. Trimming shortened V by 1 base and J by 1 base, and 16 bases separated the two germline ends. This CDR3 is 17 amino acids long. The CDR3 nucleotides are TGCGCCAGCAGCCAAGTCCAAACCCCGCGGGGGAACACTGAAGCTTTCTTT. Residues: CASSQVQTPRGNTEAFF.

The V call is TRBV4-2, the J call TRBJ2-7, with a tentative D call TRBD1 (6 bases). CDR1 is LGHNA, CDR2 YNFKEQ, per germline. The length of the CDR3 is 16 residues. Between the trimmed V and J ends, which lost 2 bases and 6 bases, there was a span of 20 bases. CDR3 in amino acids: CASSQQVQGISAEQYF. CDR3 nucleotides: TGTGCCAGCAGCCAACAAGTACAGGGTATTTCGGCCGAGCAGTACTTC.

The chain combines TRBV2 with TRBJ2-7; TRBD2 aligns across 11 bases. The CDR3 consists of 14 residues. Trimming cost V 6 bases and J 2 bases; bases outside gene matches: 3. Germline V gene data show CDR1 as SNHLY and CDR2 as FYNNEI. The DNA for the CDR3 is TGTGCCAGCAGAGGGACTAGCGGCCCCTACGAGCAGTACTTC. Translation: CASRGTSGPYEQYF.

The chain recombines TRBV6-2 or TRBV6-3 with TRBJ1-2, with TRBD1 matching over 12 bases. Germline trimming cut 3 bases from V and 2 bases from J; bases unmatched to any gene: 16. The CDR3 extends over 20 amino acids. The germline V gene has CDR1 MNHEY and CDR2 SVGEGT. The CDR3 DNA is TGTGCCAGCAGTTATTTTACCGGGACAGGGGGCGAAATAAGGAACTATGGCTACACCTTC. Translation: CASSYFTGTGGEIRNYGYTF.

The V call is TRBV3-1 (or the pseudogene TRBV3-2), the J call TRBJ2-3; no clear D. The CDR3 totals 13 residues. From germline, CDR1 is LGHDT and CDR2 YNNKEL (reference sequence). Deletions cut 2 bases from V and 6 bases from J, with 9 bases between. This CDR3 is CASSQRVSDTQYF. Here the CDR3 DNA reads TGTGCCAGCAGCCAACGGGTTTCCGATACGCAGTATTTT.

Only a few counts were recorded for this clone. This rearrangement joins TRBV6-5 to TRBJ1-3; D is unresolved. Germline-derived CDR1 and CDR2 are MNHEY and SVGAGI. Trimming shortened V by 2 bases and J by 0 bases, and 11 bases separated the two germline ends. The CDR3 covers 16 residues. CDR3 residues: CASSYDGGFSGNTIYF. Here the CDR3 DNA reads TGTGCCAGCAGTTACGACGGCGGATTCTCTGGAAACACCATATATTTT.

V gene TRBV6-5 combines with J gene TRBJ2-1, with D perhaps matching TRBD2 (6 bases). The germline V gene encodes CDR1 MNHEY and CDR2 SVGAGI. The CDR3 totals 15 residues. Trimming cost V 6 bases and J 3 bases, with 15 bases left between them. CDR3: CASRTSVADYNEQFF. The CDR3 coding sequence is TGTGCCAGCAGGACGTCCGTAGCGGACTACAATGAGCAGTTCTTC.

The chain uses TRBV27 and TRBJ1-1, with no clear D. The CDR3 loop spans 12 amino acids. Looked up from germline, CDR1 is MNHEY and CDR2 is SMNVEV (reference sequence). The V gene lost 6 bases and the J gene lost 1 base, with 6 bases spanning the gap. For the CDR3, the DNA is TGTGCCAGCAGCCACTGGAACACTGAAGCTTTCTTT. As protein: CASSHWNTEAFF.

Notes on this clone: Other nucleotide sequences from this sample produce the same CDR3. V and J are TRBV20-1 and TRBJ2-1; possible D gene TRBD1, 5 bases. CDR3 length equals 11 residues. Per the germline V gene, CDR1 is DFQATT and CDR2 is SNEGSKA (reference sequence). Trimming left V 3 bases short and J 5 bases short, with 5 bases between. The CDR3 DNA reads TGCAGTGCTAGGACAGACAATGAGCAGTTCTTC. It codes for CSARTDNEQFF.

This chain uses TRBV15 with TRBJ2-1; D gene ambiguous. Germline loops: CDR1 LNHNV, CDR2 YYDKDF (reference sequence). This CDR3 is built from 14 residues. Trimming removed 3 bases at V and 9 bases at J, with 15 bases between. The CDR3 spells CATSRDRGIGEQFF. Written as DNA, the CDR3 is TGTGCCACCAGCAGGGATCGAGGTATTGGTGAGCAGTTCTTC.

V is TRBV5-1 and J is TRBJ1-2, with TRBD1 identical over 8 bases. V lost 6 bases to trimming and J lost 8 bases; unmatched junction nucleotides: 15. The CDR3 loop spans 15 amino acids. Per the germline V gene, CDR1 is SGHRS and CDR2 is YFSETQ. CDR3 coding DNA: TGCGCCAGCAACCTGGCGGGTCAGGGGGCGCACGGCTACACCTTC. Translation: CASNLAGQGAHGYTF.

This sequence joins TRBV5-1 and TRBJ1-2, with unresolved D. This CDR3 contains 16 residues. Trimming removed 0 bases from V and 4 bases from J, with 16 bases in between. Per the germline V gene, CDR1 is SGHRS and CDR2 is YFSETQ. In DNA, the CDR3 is TGCGCCAGCAGCTTGGCCGTCCGCCCCGGAGGCTATGGCTACACCTTC. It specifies CASSLAVRPGGYGYTF.

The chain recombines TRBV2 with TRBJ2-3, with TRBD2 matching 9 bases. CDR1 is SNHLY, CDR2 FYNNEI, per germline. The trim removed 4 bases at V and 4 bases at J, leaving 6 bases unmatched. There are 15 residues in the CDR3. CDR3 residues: CASSGSGRASDTQYF. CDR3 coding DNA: TGTGCCAGCAGTGGTAGCGGGAGAGCATCAGATACGCAGTATTTT.